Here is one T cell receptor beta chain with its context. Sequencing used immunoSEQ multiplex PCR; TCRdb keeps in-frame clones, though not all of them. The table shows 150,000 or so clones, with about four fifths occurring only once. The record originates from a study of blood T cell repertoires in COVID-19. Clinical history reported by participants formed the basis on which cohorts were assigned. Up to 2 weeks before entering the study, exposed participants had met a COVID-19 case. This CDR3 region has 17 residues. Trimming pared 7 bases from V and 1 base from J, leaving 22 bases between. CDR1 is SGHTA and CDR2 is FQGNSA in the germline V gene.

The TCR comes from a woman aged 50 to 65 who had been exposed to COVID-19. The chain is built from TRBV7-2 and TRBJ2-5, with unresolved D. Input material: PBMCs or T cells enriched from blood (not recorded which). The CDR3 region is CASTLLRVSPLQETQYF. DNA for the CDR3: TGTGCCAGCACCCTACTTCGGGTCTCGCCCCTCCAAGAGACCCAGTACTTC.